The sequence of this T cell receptor beta chain was determined in a study of T cell repertoires in cytomegalovirus infection. TCRdb reanalysed the reads using MiXCR and keeps one entry per CDR3 protein. This table has about 920,000 distinct CDR3 sequences, about 33% appearing once. Trimming removed 0 bases from V and 6 bases from J, with 16 bases in between. There are 15 residues in the CDR3. Looked up from germline, CDR1 is DFQATT and CDR2 is SNEGSKA (reference sequence). For this clonotype: The antigen remains undetermined.

J is TRBJ2-3 and V is TRBV20-1; D not certain. The receptor's source is a human donor in good health (CMV status not recorded). Some clones in this sample may be carry-over from other donors' samples. Sample: cultured CD8+ T cells from PBMCs, taken from culture after CMV antigen stimulation. The DNA for the CDR3 is TGCAGTGCTAGAGAGGAACCCCCGAGGCGCGATACGCAGTATTTT. This translates into CSAREEPPRRDTQYF.